This passage covers 8 T cell receptor beta chains from one sample sequenced in a study of T cell responses to AZD1222 COVID-19 vaccine. Libraries were prepared by immunoSEQ multiplex PCR; TCRdb keeps only in-frame clonotypes and omits some of them. The sample records approximately 100,000 clones, just under 90% being singletons. Material: peripheral blood, obtained on day 0 of AZD1222 vaccination. All receptors come from an adult in good health.

The V gene is TRBV12-3 or TRBV12-4, the J gene TRBJ1-1, with D unresolved. V was clipped by 1 base and J by 6 bases, with 6 bases between them. The CDR3 has 12 residues. CDR3 sequence (DNA): TGTGCCAGCAGTTTAGGTGGGTCTGAAGCTTTCTTT. Amino acid sequence: CASSLGGSEAFF.

The chain couples TRBV28 to TRBJ2-7, with 7 bases lining up with TRBD1. The J segment lost 4 bases and the V segment lost 6 bases, leaving 9 bases of the junction unmatched. Germline CDR1 and CDR2: MDHEN and SYDVKM. CDR3 size: 14 residues. The CDR3 protein is CASRDPGQTYEQYF. CDR3 sequence (DNA): TGTGCCAGCAGGGACCCGGGACAGACTTACGAGCAGTACTTC.

The chain couples TRBV28 to TRBJ1-1, with 8 bases that match TRBD1. The CDR3 runs to 16 residues. Germline CDR1 MDHEN, CDR2 SYDVKM. Unmatched junction bases numbered 10, after V lost 5 bases and J lost 2 bases. The CDR3 spells CASSGTGTGVNTEAFF. The CDR3 nucleotides read TGTGCCAGCAGTGGGACCGGGACAGGAGTTAACACTGAAGCTTTCTTT.

The chain joins TRBV15 to TRBJ1-5; D may be TRBD1 (6 bases). CDR3 length: 15 amino acids. The ends were cut back, 1 base at V and 4 bases at J, with 11 bases in the middle. CDR1 and CDR2 (germline): LNHNV, YYDKDF (reference sequence). CDR3 amino acids: CATSRGGAGNQPQHF. DNA for the CDR3: TGTGCCACCAGCAGAGGGGGGGCAGGAAATCAGCCCCAGCATTTT.

The gene calls are TRBV6-6 and TRBJ2-7, with 9 bases identical to TRBD1. CDR3 length equals 15 residues. The V segment lost 10 bases and the J segment 5 bases; nucleotides outside the gene matches: 15. CDR1 and CDR2 from the germline V gene are MNHNY and SVGAGI (reference sequence). The CDR3 DNA is TGTGCCATTCGACCCCAGGGACAGGGCATCAACGAGCAGTACTTC. Residues: CAIRPQGQGINEQYF.

The chain combines TRBV2 with TRBJ2-3; 8 nucleotides align to TRBD1. V lost 8 bases, J lost 1 base, and 8 bases stayed unmatched. This CDR3 is 15 amino acids long. Germline values: CDR1 SNHLY, CDR2 FYNNEI. This chain's CDR3 is CASGPTGVGTDTQYF. DNA for the CDR3: TGTGCCAGCGGACCGACAGGGGTGGGCACAGATACGCAGTATTTT.

The chain is built from TRBV2 and TRBJ1-1; 10 positions match TRBD1. J lost 4 bases, V lost 6 bases, and 5 bases had no gene match. The CDR3 covers 14 residues. CDR1 SNHLY and CDR2 FYNNEI come from the germline V gene. In DNA form, the CDR3 reads TGTGCCAGCAGCCTGACAGGGGGCGTCACTGAAGCTTTCTTT. Translating it yields CASSLTGGVTEAFF.

J is TRBJ2-3 and V is TRBV28; D is possibly TRBD1 or TRBD2 (5 bases each). The CDR3 length is 16 residues. Germline V CDR1 and CDR2: MDHEN, SYDVKM. The germline V and J ends were trimmed by 5 bases and 0 bases, with 15 bases remaining between them. CDR3 region: CASSLTGGASTDTQYF. CDR3 bases: TGTGCCAGCAGTCTGACTGGGGGTGCTAGCACAGATACGCAGTATTTT.